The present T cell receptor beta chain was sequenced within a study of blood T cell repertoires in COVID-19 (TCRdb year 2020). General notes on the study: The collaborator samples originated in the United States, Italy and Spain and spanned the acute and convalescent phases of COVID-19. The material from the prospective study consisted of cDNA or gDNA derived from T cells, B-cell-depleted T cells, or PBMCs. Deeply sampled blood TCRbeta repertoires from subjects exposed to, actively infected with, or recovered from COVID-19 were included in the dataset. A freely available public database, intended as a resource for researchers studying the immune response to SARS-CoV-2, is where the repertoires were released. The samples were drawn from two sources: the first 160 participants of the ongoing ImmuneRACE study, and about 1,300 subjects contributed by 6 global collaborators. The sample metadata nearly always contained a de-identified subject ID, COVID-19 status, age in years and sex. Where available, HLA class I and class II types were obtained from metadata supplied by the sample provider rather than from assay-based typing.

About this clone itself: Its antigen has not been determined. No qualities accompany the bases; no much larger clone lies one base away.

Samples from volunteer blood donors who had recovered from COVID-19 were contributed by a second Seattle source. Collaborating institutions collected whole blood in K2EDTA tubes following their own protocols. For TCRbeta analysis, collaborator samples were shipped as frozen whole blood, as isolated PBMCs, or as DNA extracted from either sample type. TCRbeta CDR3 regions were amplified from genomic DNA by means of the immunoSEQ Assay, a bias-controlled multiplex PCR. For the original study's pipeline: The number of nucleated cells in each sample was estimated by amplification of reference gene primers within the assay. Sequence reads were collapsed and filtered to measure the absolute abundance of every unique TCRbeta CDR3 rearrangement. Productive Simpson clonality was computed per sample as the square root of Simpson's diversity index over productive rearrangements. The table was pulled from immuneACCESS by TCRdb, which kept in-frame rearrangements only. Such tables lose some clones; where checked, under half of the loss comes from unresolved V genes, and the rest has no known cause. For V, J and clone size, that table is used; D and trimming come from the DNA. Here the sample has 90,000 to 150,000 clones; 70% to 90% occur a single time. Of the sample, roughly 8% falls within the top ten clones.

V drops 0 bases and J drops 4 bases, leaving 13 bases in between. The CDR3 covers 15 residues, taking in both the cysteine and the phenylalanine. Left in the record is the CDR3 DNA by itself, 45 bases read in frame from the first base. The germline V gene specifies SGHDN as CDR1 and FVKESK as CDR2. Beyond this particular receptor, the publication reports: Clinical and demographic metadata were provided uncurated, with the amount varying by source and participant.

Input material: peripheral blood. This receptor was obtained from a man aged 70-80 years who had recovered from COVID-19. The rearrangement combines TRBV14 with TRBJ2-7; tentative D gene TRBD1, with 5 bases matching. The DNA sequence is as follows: TGTGCCAGCAGCCAAGATCTTGACAGAATTTACGAGCAGTACTTC. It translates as CASSQDLDRIYEQYF.